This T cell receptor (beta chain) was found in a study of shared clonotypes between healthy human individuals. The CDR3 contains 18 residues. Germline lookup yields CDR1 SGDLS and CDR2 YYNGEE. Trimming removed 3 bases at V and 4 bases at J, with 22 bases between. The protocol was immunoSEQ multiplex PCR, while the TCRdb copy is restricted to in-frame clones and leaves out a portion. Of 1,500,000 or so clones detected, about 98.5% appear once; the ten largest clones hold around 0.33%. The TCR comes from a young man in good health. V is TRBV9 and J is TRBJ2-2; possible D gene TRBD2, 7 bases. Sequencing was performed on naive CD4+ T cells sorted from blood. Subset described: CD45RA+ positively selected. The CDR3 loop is CASSELGAGARGTGELFF. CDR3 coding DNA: TGTGCCAGCAGCGAACTTGGCGCGGGGGCCCGGGGCACCGGGGAGCTGTTTTTT. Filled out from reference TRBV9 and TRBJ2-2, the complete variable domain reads DSGVTQTPKHLITATGQRVTLRCSPRSGDLSVYWYQQSLDQGLQFLIQYYNGEERAKGNILERFSAQQFPDLHSELNLSSLELGDSALYFCASSELGAGARGTGELFFGEGSRLTVL.